This TCR beta chain was found in a study of long-term antiretroviral therapy in people with HIV. Overall study results and limits: The blood, collected between about 2004 and 2018, was possibly taken under older ART regimens.

On this clone itself: Its matching antigen is unknown.

This was the immunoSEQ v3.0 assay at survey level. The method was immunoSEQ multiplex PCR; TCRdb's version includes in-frame clones alone and lacks a portion of them. This table has around 12,000 clones, around 89% appearing once. The receptor's source is a woman between 40 and 55 years old with HIV. Sample: unsorted PBMCs, taken 2.1 years after starting antiretroviral therapy.

This CDR3 reads CAISEPNRAETF. The DNA for the CDR3 is TGTGCCATCAGTGAGCCTAACAGGGCTGAGACCTTC. The rearrangement joins TRBV10-3 to TRBJ1-2; possibly TRBD1 for D (6 bases). Trimming pared 2 bases from V and 14 bases from J, leaving 15 bases between. The CDR3 has 12 residues. Looked up from germline, CDR1 is ENHRY and CDR2 is SYGVKD.